A selection of T cell receptor beta chains follows, all from one sample in a study of cytomegalovirus exposure and HLA in healthy donors. Measured with immunoSEQ multiplex PCR; TCRdb has only the in-frame clones, and not every one. Of roughly 150,000 clones listed, around 80% are singletons. The source material was PBMCs. These receptors originate from a girl aged 5 to 17 in good health and CMV-seropositive. The CDR3 runs from the conserved cysteine through the conserved F or W. A D gene is named only where the DNA matches it firmly. Clone size is not always given. Where it is, it says once, few, many or a class for expanded clones.

clone_size	j_call	d_call	cdr3_length	v_call	cdr3_nt	cdr3_aa
few	TRBJ2-7	.	12	TRBV6-5	TGTGCCAGCAGGCGCGAAGGAGGCGAGCAGTACTTC	CASRREGGEQYF
.	TRBJ1-1	TRBD1	13	TRBV11-3	TGTGCCAGCAGCTTAGGGGACAGCTCAAAAGCTTTCTTT	CASSLGDSSKAFF
.	TRBJ1-2	TRBD1	14	TRBV19	TGTGCCAGTAGGGGACAGGGTGTTAACTATGGCTACACCTTC	CASRGQGVNYGYTF
.	TRBJ2-4	.	15	TRBV28	TGTGCCAGCAGTTCTTGGACTATAGCCAAAAACATTCAGTACTTC	CASSSWTIAKNIQYF
few	TRBJ1-1	.	15	TRBV7-4	TGTGCCAGCAGCTTTTACAGGGATCCGAAGACTGAAGCTTTCTTT	CASSFYRDPKTEAFF
.	TRBJ1-1	TRBD1	14	TRBV6-1	TGTGCCAGCAGTGGAGGGGGCGTGAACACTGAAGCTTTCTTT	CASSGGGVNTEAFF
.	TRBJ2-7	TRBD2	15	TRBV14	TGTGCCAGCAGCCAAGATCTTGGACTAGCCTACGAGCAGTACTTC	CASSQDLGLAYEQYF
.	TRBJ1-2	TRBD1	13	TRBV6-5	TGTGCCAGCAGTTCGCGGACAGGAGGCGGCTACACCTTC	CASSSRTGGGYTF
.	TRBJ2-1	.	14	TRBV7-8	TGTGCCAGCAGCTTATTAGTAAGAAGTCCCGAGCAGTTCTTC	CASSLLVRSPEQFF
.	TRBJ2-2	TRBD1	15	TRBV5-1	TGCGCCAGCAGCTTCCAGGGGACAGTTACCGGGGAGCTGTTTTTT	CASSFQGTVTGELFF
.	TRBJ1-1	.	13	TRBV19	TGTGCCAGTAGTATACGCGGGGAGACTGAAGCTTTCTTT	CASSIRGETEAFF
once	TRBJ1-2	.	14	TRBV4-3	TGCGCCAGCAGCCAAGTGCCAGACTACTATGGCTACACCTTC	CASSQVPDYYGYTF
.	TRBJ1-2	.	14	TRBV27	TGTGCCAGCAGTTCCCTCAGGGCACGGGATGGCTACACCTTC	CASSSLRARDGYTF
.	TRBJ2-1	TRBD2	17	TRBV5-1	TGCGCCAGCAGCTTGGCTTTGACGGGAGGGGGATACAATGAGCAGTTCTTC	CASSLALTGGGYNEQFF
.	TRBJ2-3	TRBD2	16	TRBV5-4	TGTGCCAGCAGCCGGTTCTGGGCGGGAGTCAAAGATACGCAGTATTTT	CASSRFWAGVKDTQYF
.	TRBJ1-2	TRBD1	13	TRBV2	TGTGCCAGCAGGGAGACAGGGGAAGAAGGCTACACCTTC	CASRETGEEGYTF
.	TRBJ2-7	TRBD2	15	TRBV6-5	TGTGCCAGCAGTTCCCTAGCGGCCCAATCCTACGAGCAGTACTTC	CASSSLAAQSYEQYF
.	TRBJ1-2	.	13	TRBV11-2	TGTGCCAGCAGCCGAGACGGAGGATATGGCTACACCTTC	CASSRDGGYGYTF
.	TRBJ2-3	TRBD1	14	TRBV10-3	TGTGCCATCAGGGACAGGGATGGCACAGATACGCAGTATTTT	CAIRDRDGTDTQYF
.	TRBJ1-2	TRBD1	15	TRBV5-1	TGCGCCAGCAGTTACGACAGGGGGCTAAACTATGGCTACACCTTC	CASSYDRGLNYGYTF
.	TRBJ2-5	TRBD2	15	TRBV28	TGTGCCAGCAGTGACAGCGGGATGGGAGGAGAGACCCAGTACTTC	CASSDSGMGGETQYF
few	TRBJ1-5	.	13	TRBV4-3	TGCGCCAGCTCCGAGCGGGCAGGTCAGCCCCAGCATTTT	CASSERAGQPQHF
.	TRBJ2-7	TRBD2	17	TRBV19	TGTGCCAGTAGTATAGCGACTAGCGGGAGTTTAAGCTACGAGCAGTACTTC	CASSIATSGSLSYEQYF
.	TRBJ2-2	TRBD1	16	TRBV28	TGTGCCAGCAGTCCAGGGGACAGTTCGAACACCGGGGAGCTGTTTTTT	CASSPGDSSNTGELFF
.	TRBJ1-1	.	14	TRBV11-2	TGTGCCAGCAGCCCCCCCCATCGGGGAAATGAAGCTTTCTTT	CASSPPHRGNEAFF
.	TRBJ1-4	TRBD1	17	TRBV4-1	TGCGCCAGCAGCCAATCGCGCCAACAGGGGGCACATGAAAAACTGTTTTTT	CASSQSRQQGAHEKLFF
.	TRBJ2-1	.	15	TRBV9	TGTGCCAGCAGCGTAGGGCTAGCGAGTGGGAATGAGCAGTTCTTC	CASSVGLASGNEQFF
.	TRBJ2-5	TRBD1	14	TRBV6-1	TGTGCCAGCAATAAAGACAGGGGTCAAGAGACCCAGTACTTC	CASNKDRGQETQYF
.	TRBJ2-5	.	12	TRBV2	TGTGCCAGCAGGACAACCCAAGAGACCCAGTACTTC	CASRTTQETQYF
.	TRBJ2-2	TRBD2	17	TRBV5-1	TGCGCCAGCAGCCCGGTACTAGCGGGGGGGAACACCGGGGAGCTGTTTTTT	CASSPVLAGGNTGELFF
.	TRBJ2-7	.	11	TRBV10-1	TGCGCCAGCAGTGACAGTAACGAGCAGTACTTC	CASSDSNEQYF
.	TRBJ2-7	TRBD2	14	TRBV28	TGTGCCAGCAGTTTGGAACTAGCGGGAGCCGAGCAGTACTTC	CASSLELAGAEQYF
.	TRBJ2-4	.	15	TRBV7-9	TGTGCCAGCAGCTTATCAGGGATAACCAAAAACATTCAGTACTTC	CASSLSGITKNIQYF
.	TRBJ2-5	TRBD2	14	TRBV2	TGTGCCAGCAGTCCCAGCGGGAGCGGTGAGACCCAGTACTTC	CASSPSGSGETQYF
.	TRBJ2-7	.	13	TRBV6-1	TGTGCCAGCAGTTCCAGCGGACTCTACGAGCAGTACTTC	CASSSSGLYEQYF
.	TRBJ1-2	TRBD1	12	TRBV5-4	TGTGCCAGCAGAGTGGACAGGAACTACTACACCTTC	CASRVDRNYYTF
few	TRBJ2-1	.	15	TRBV5-1	TGCGCCAGCAGCTCGGGGGGCCGACCTCACAATGAGCAGTTCTTC	CASSSGGRPHNEQFF
.	TRBJ1-5	.	16	TRBV28	TGTGCCAGCAGTTACCACCGGGATAAAATCGATCAGCCCCAGCATTTT	CASSYHRDKIDQPQHF
.	TRBJ2-7	.	14	TRBV7-2	TGTGCCAGCAGCTTTAGGCAGGGTTCCTACGAGCAGTACTTC	CASSFRQGSYEQYF
.	TRBJ2-4	TRBD2	19	TRBV2	TGTGCCAGCAGGGAGCCGGGACTAGCGGGGGGGCGGGCCAAAAACATTCAGTACTTC	CASREPGLAGGRAKNIQYF
.	TRBJ2-4	TRBD2	15	TRBV27	TGTGCCAGCAGGAGCCGGACTAGCGGCGATTACATTCAGTACTTC	CASRSRTSGDYIQYF
.	TRBJ1-1	TRBD1	15	TRBV27	TGTGCCAGCAGTCCGGGACAGGGTTTGAACACTGAAGCTTTCTTT	CASSPGQGLNTEAFF
.	TRBJ1-5	.	14	TRBV7-8	TGTGCCAGCAGCTTAGAGGGAGGTTACCTTCCCCAGCATTTT	CASSLEGGYLPQHF
.	TRBJ2-7	TRBD2	13	TRBV28	TGTGCCAGCTCCTTAGCGGGGACCTACGAGCAGTACTTC	CASSLAGTYEQYF
.	TRBJ1-2	TRBD1	16	TRBV7-9	TGTGCCAGCAGCGCAATGACAGGGGGCACGCGGTATGGCTACACCTTC	CASSAMTGGTRYGYTF
.	TRBJ2-1	.	16	TRBV30	TGTGCCTGGACCCGTGGGCCCCACGATATATACAATGAGCAGTTCTTC	CAWTRGPHDIYNEQFF
.	TRBJ2-6	.	16	TRBV7-9	TGTGCCAGCAGCAAAGGACAGCGCTCTGGGGCCAACGTCCTGACTTTC	CASSKGQRSGANVLTF
.	TRBJ2-5	TRBD1	16	TRBV19	TGTGCCAGTAGCTCCCTGAGGGGCAGGGGGCAAGAGACCCAGTACTTC	CASSSLRGRGQETQYF
.	TRBJ2-1	.	14	TRBV19	TGTGCCAGTAGTATCGGGGGAGTGGGGAATGAGCAGTTCTTC	CASSIGGVGNEQFF
.	TRBJ2-1	.	16	TRBV5-6	TGTGCCAGCAGCGGATTCCTTGCGGGACTCTACAATGAGCAGTTCTTC	CASSGFLAGLYNEQFF
.	TRBJ1-4	.	12	TRBV6-6	TGTGCCAGCAGTTACTTTTCGGAAAAACTGTTTTTT	CASSYFSEKLFF
.	TRBJ2-5	TRBD2	13	TRBV10-3	TGTGCCATCAGCCGGGGGGAGCAAGAGACCCAGTACTTC	CAISRGEQETQYF
.	TRBJ1-2	.	12	TRBV28	TGTGCCAGCAGTCCCACAGGGTATGGCTACACCTTC	CASSPTGYGYTF
once	TRBJ1-2	TRBD1	14	TRBV5-4	TGTGCCAGCAGACGACCAGGACAGGGATATGGCTACACCTTC	CASRRPGQGYGYTF
.	TRBJ2-5	.	12	TRBV28	TGTGCTACCAGGGGGGACCAAGAGACCCAGTACTTC	CATRGDQETQYF
.	TRBJ2-5	.	13	TRBV10-3	TGTGCCACCGAGGGCACGGGAAAAGAGACCCAGTACTTC	CATEGTGKETQYF
few	TRBJ2-7	.	12	TRBV5-1	TGCGCCAGCAGCTTAGAGGGAACCGAGCAGTACTTC	CASSLEGTEQYF
.	TRBJ2-3	TRBD2	15	TRBV5-4	TGTGCCAGCAGCTTGGAGACTAGCGGGATGAATACGCAGTATTTT	CASSLETSGMNTQYF